Sequencing of this TCR beta chain was carried out in a study of CXCR3-negative and CXCR3-positive naive CD8 T cells. Among CD8+ T cells, naive ones were CD45RO-CCR7+CD27+CD95-. As for this clonotype: The antigen remains undetermined.

The CDR3 length is 14 residues. Germline V gene data show CDR1 as SQVTM and CDR2 as ANQGSEA. Study results and caveats: TRB CDR3 hydrophobicity was greater in CXCR3-positive naive cells than in CXCR3-negative naive cells.

Researchers prepared the TRB cDNA libraries using 5' RACE with UMI labels. TCRdb re-called the 5' RACE reads and shows each CDR3 protein once, DNA omitted. The table for this sample gives about 92,000 distinct CDR3 sequences. This rearrangement joins TRBV29-1 to TRBJ2-2. This sequence originates from a human donor in good health. Some clones in this sample may be carry-over from other donors' samples. The source material was naive CXCR3+ CD8+ T cells from blood. Stated subset: CD45RO-CCR7+CD27+CD95- naive CD8+ T cells expressing CXCR3 (TNR3+). CDR3 sequence: CSVGGGVNTGELFF.